This is a list of T cell receptor beta chains from one sample in a study of blood T cell repertoires in COVID-19. The repertoire was sequenced with immunoSEQ multiplex PCR; TCRdb's copy has only in-frame clones and lacks some. The data hold around 130,000 clones, with 80% to 90% observed a single time. Sequenced: peripheral blood. The receptors were gathered from an elderly woman with acute or convalescent COVID-19. CDR3s include the opening cysteine and the closing phenylalanine or tryptophan. Each record gives: D gene, V gene, J gene, clone size, CDR3 DNA, CDR3 protein. D genes are given only for firm matches. Rows may omit the clone size; those that give it use once, few, many or a size class.

>-|TRBV5-1|TRBJ2-3|-
TGCGCCAGCAGCTTCACCTCAGGATTCCTCACAGATACGCAGTATTTT
CASSFTSGFLTDTQYF
>-|TRBV5-4|TRBJ1-1|-
TGTGCCAGCAATGGACAACCGAACACTGAAGCTTTCTTT
CASNGQPNTEAFF
>-|TRBV7-9|TRBJ1-4|-
TGTGCCAGCAGCAAAGGACCGGGTGAAAAACTGTTTTTT
CASSKGPGEKLFF
>TRBD1|TRBV11-2|TRBJ1-5|-
TGTGCCAGCAGCCAACAGGGGCTAGGTCAGCCCCAGCATTTT
CASSQQGLGQPQHF
>TRBD1|TRBV5-5|TRBJ1-1|-
TGTGCCAGCAGCCGGTACCACGACAGGGTAAACACTGAAGCTTTCTTT
CASSRYHDRVNTEAFF
>-|TRBV7-9|TRBJ1-3|-
TGTGCCAGCAGCTTAAGGGACATTAGAAACACCATATATTTT
CASSLRDIRNTIYF
>TRBD1|TRBV27|TRBJ1-4|-
TGTGCCAGCAGTTTAGACAGGGGGAGTGGTAGTGAAAAACTGTTTTTT
CASSLDRGSGSEKLFF
>-|TRBV18|TRBJ2-7|-
TGTGCCAGCTCACCTGGACACTTCAGCTCCTACGAGCAGTACTTC
CASSPGHFSSYEQYF
>-|TRBV6-5|TRBJ1-4|-
TGTGCCAGCACCCCGGGGGGGATAGGACACGAAAAACTGTTTTTT
CASTPGGIGHEKLFF
>TRBD1|TRBV13|TRBJ1-2|-
TGTGCCAGCAGCTTTCGGGCAGGGGGCTACTCTTATGGCTACACCTTC
CASSFRAGGYSYGYTF
>-|TRBV2|TRBJ1-1|few
TGTGCCAGCAGTATGGGGCTTTGGACTTTCTTT
CASSMGLWTFF
>TRBD1|TRBV30|TRBJ1-1|-
TGTGCCTGGAGGGACCCGGGACAGGGAATCACTGAAGCTTTCTTT
CAWRDPGQGITEAFF
>TRBD2|TRBV9|TRBJ2-1|-
TGTGCCAGCAGCGCAAGCGGGGGGGCAGGCTACAATGAGCAGTTCTTC
CASSASGGAGYNEQFF
>-|TRBV7-9|TRBJ1-3|once
TGTGCCAGCAGCTTAAGTGCAGGGCGCTCTGGAAACACCATATATTTT
CASSLSAGRSGNTIYF
>-|TRBV5-1|TRBJ1-1|-
TGCGCCAGCAGCTTGCAGCGGGGATTCGACACTGAAGCTTTCTTT
CASSLQRGFDTEAFF
>-|TRBV5-4|TRBJ1-2|few
TGTGCCAGCAGCTCCCCAGGCTCGGATGGCTACACCTTC
CASSSPGSDGYTF
>-|TRBV6-1|TRBJ1-6|once
TGTGCCAGCAGTGAAAGTCAGTCCGTCTCACCCCTCCACTTT
CASSESQSVSPLHF
>TRBD1|TRBV5-1|TRBJ1-1|-
TGCGCCAGCAGCTCACAGGGGGCGGTCACTGAAGCTTTCTTT
CASSSQGAVTEAFF
>-|TRBV18|TRBJ2-6|-
TGTGCCAGCTCACCGCTGGACTTCGGCATATCTGGGGCCAACGTCCTGACTTTC
CASSPLDFGISGANVLTF
>TRBD1|TRBV4-1|TRBJ1-1|-
TGCGCCAGCAGCCAAGTGTCCAGGGGGTACACTGAAGCTTTCTTT
CASSQVSRGYTEAFF
>TRBD1|TRBV19|TRBJ1-2|-
TGTGCCAGTAGTACTACAGGGGGCGCCTATGGCTACACCTTC
CASSTTGGAYGYTF
>-|TRBV6-2/TRBV6-3|TRBJ2-1|-
TGTGCCAGCAGCTCTGCTCCGGGGGGCGCTGAGCAGTTCTTC
CASSSAPGGAEQFF
>TRBD1|TRBV6-5|TRBJ2-5|-
TGTGCCAGCAGTTTCTCCCCCGGGACAGGGAAAGAGACCCAGTACTTC
CASSFSPGTGKETQYF
>-|TRBV5-5|TRBJ1-1|-
TGTGCCAGCAGCTACGGGGTTGCGAACACTGAAGCTTTCTTT
CASSYGVANTEAFF
>-|TRBV5-1|TRBJ1-1|-
TGCGCCAGCAGCTTGGATTGGGCTCGGGGAAACACTGAAGCTTTCTTT
CASSLDWARGNTEAFF
>-|TRBV5-4|TRBJ1-1|-
TGTGCCAGCAGCTTAGGGCGGACGGGGACTGAAGCTTTCTTT
CASSLGRTGTEAFF
>-|TRBV7-3|TRBJ1-5|-
TGTGCCAGCAGCTTAACGGGGGCAAGTGGTGGCAATCAGCCCCAGCATTTT
CASSLTGASGGNQPQHF
>TRBD1|TRBV5-1|TRBJ1-4|-
TGCGCCAGCAGCCCCGGGACAGTTAATGAAAAACTGTTTTTT
CASSPGTVNEKLFF
>-|TRBV7-2|TRBJ2-3|-
TGTGCCAGCAGCTTATTTAGAACAGATACGCAGTATTTT
CASSLFRTDTQYF
>-|TRBV29-1|TRBJ1-2|-
TGCAGCGTTGCCCCGCAGGGCCAATTCTATGGCTACACCTTC
CSVAPQGQFYGYTF
>-|TRBV27|TRBJ1-3|-
TGTGCCACCCGTAAGGCGGGGGGAAACACCATATATTTT
CATRKAGGNTIYF
>-|TRBV15|TRBJ1-6|once
TGTGCCACCAGCAACCAATTCGGGGGGGGACCCCTCCACTTT
CATSNQFGGGPLHF
>-|TRBV3-1/TRBV3-2|TRBJ1-2|-
TGTGCCAGCAGCCAAGGAGCATATGGCTACACCTTC
CASSQGAYGYTF